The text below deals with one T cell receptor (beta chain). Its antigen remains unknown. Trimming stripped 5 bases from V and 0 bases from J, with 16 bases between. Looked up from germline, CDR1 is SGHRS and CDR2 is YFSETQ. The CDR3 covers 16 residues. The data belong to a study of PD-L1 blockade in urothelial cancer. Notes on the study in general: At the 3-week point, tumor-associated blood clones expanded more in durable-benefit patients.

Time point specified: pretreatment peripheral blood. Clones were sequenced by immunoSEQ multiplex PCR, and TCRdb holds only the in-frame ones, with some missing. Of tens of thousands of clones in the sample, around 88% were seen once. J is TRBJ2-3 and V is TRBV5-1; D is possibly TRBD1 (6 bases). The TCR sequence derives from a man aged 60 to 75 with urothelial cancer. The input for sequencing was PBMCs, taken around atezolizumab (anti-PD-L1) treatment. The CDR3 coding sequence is TGCGCCAGCAGTCAGGATGGACAGTCAAGCACAGATACGCAGTATTTT. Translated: CASSQDGQSSTDTQYF.